This TCR beta chain is drawn from a study of cytomegalovirus exposure and HLA in healthy donors. Both 60 Vbeta primers and 13 Jbeta primers went into the PCR. The repertoire was sequenced with immunoSEQ multiplex PCR; TCRdb's copy has only in-frame clones and lacks some. In total, the table holds some 180,000 clones. The V and J ends lost 1 base and 2 bases, in that order; junction bases with no gene match: 7. The length of the CDR3 is 18 residues. Germline CDR1 and CDR2: SGHNT and YENEEA. The material sequenced was PBMCs. The rearrangement joins TRBV11-3 to TRBJ2-2, with 10 bases lining up with TRBD1. The source of this sequence is a man between 25 and 39 years old in good health and CMV-seronegative. CDR3 DNA: TGTGCCAGCAGCTTAGGTGACAGGGGGCGATCTAACACCGGGGAGCTGTTTTTT. It codes for CASSLGDRGRSNTGELFF.